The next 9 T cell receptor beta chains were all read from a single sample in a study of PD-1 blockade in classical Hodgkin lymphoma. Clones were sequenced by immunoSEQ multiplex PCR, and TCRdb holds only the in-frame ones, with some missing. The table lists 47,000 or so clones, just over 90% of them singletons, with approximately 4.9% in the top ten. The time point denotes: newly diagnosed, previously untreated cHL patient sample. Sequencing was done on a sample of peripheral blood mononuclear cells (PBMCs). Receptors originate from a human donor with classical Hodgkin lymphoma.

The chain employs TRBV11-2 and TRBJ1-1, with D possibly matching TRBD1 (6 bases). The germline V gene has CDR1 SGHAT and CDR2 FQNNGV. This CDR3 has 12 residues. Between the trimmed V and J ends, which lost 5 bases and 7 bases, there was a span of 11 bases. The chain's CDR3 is CASSVTGNEAFF. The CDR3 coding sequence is TGTGCCAGCAGCGTAACAGGGAATGAAGCTTTCTTT. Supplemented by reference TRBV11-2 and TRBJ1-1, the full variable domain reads EAGVAQSPRYKIIEKRQSVAFWCNPISGHATLYWYQQILGQGPKLLIQFQNNGVVDDSQLPKDRFSAERLKGVDSTLKIQPAKLEDSAVYLCASSVTGNEAFFGQGTRLTVV.

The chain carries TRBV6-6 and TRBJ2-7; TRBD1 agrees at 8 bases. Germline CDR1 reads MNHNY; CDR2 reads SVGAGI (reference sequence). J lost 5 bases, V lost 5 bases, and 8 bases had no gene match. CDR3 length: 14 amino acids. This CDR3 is CASSTPDREDEQYV. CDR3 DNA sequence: TGTGCCAGCAGTACCCCGGACAGGGAGGACGAGCAGTACGTC.

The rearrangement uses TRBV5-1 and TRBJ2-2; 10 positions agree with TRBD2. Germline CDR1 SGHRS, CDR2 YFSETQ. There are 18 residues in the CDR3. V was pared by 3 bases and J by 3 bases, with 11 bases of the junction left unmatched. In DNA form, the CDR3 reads TGCGCCAGCAGCTCACTCTCTAGCGGGAGATCGCACACCGGGGAGCTGTTTTTT. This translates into CASSSLSSGRSHTGELFF.

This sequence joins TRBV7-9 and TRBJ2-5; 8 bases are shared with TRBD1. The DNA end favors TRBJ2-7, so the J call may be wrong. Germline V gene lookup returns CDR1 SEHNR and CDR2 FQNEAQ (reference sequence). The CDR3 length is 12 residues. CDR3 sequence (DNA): TGTGCCAGCTCGGGACAGGCGTACGAGCAGTACTTC. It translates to CASSGQAYEQYF.

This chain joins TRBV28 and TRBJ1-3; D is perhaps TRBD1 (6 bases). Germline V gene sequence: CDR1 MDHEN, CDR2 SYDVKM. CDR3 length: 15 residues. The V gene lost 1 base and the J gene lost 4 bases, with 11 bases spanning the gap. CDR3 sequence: CASSLLAGAGNTIYF. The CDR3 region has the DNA TGTGCCAGCAGTTTATTGGCAGGGGCAGGAAACACCATATATTTT.

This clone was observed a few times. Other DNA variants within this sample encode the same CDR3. As DNA, the CDR3 is TGTGCCAGCTCAATTGGGATCCCCCCAGATACGCAGTATTTT. Translation gives CASSIGIPPDTQYF. J is TRBJ2-3 and V is TRBV7-3; D ambiguous. The germline gives CDR1 SGHTA, CDR2 FQGTGA. V was clipped by 8 bases and J by 4 bases, with 16 bases between them. The CDR3 runs 14 residues.

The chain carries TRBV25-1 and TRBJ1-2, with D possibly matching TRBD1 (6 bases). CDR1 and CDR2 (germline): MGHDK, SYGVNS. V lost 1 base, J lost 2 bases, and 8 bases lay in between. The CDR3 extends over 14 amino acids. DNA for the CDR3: TGTGCCAGCAGTGAATGGGGGGGCAACTATGGCTACACCTTC. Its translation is CASSEWGGNYGYTF.

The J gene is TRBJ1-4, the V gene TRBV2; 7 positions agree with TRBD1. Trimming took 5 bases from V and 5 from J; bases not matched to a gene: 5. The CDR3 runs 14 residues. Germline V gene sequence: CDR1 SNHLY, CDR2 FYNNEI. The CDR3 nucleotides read TGTGCCAGCAGTAGGGACAGATACAATGAAAAACTGTTTTTT. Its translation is CASSRDRYNEKLFF.

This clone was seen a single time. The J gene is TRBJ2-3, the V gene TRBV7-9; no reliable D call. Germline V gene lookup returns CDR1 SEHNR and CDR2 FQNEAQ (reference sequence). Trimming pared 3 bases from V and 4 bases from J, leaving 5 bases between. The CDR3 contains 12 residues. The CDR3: CASSLGPDTQYF. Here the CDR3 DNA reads TGTGCCAGCAGCTTGGGTCCAGATACGCAGTATTTT.